These 12 T cell receptor beta chains came from one sample sequenced in a study of blood T cell repertoires in COVID-19. TCRdb keeps only in-frame clones here, not all; method: immunoSEQ multiplex PCR. Among more than 200,000 clones listed, roughly 89% were seen once. The sample taken for sequencing was PBMCs or T cells enriched from blood (not recorded which). All receptors derive from a woman aged 25-40 years with acute COVID-19.

The chain uses TRBV24-1 and TRBJ2-7; 10 bases fit TRBD1. Per germline, CDR1 KGHDR and CDR2 SFDVKD. The CDR3 sequence is 13 residues long. Germline trimming cut 9 bases from V and 2 bases from J; bases unmatched to any gene: 3. The CDR3 sequence: CATGTGATYEQYF. CDR3 nucleotides: TGTGCCACCGGGACAGGGGCCACCTACGAGCAGTACTTC.

The chain employs TRBV4-1 and TRBJ1-2; 11 bases agree with TRBD1. Germline values: CDR1 MGHRA, CDR2 YSYEKL. This CDR3 spans 14 amino acids. V dropped 4 bases and J dropped 8; count of bases not matched to a gene: 6. For the CDR3, the DNA is TGCGCCAGCAGCCTAGGACAGGGGGCGTGGGGCTACACCTTC. As protein: CASSLGQGAWGYTF.

V gene TRBV7-8 combines with J gene TRBJ2-7; a possible D gene is TRBD1 (6 bases). The CDR3 consists of 15 residues. The V end was cut by 3 bases, the J end by 5 bases, with 17 bases between. The germline gives CDR1 SGHVS, CDR2 FQNEAQ. CDR3 nucleotides: TGTGCCAGCAGCTTTTCAGCTTATCAGGGGAACGAGCAGTACTTC. It translates to CASSFSAYQGNEQYF. The full variable domain, completed using reference TRBV7-8 and TRBJ2-7, is GAGVSQSPRYKVAKRGQDVALRCDPISGHVSLFWYQQALGQGPEFLTYFQNEAQLDKSGLPSDRFFAERPEGSVSTLKIQRTQQEDSAVYLCASSFSAYQGNEQYFGPGTRLTVT.

The chain couples TRBV7-2 to TRBJ2-7, with TRBD2 matching over 12 bases. CDR1 is SGHTA, CDR2 FQGNSA, per germline. The CDR3 consists of 15 residues. V lost 5 bases, J lost 3 bases, and 5 bases stayed unmatched. CDR3 in amino acids: CASSLQTSGGYEQYF. CDR3 DNA sequence: TGTGCCAGCAGCCTCCAGACTAGCGGGGGCTACGAGCAGTACTTC.

J is TRBJ2-7 and V is TRBV18, with 11 bases matching TRBD2. The germline gives CDR1 KGHSH, CDR2 LQKENI. The trim removed 2 bases at V and 4 bases at J, leaving 4 bases unmatched. This CDR3 has 15 amino acids. The CDR3 region is CASSPKLAGEYEQYF. In nucleotides, the CDR3 is TGTGCCAGCTCACCAAAACTAGCGGGGGAATACGAGCAGTACTTC. The full variable domain, its missing parts supplied by reference TRBV18 and TRBJ2-7, is NAGVMQNPRHLVRRRGQEARLRCSPMKGHSHVYWYRQLPEEGLKFMVYLQKENIIDESGMPKERFSAEFPKEGPSILRIQQVVRGDSAAYFCASSPKLAGEYEQYFGPGTRLTVT.

J is TRBJ2-7 and V is TRBV11-2, with a possible D match to TRBD2 (6 bases). Germline V gene sequence: CDR1 SGHAT, CDR2 FQNNGV. CDR3 size: 15 residues. Trimming took off 1 base at V and 4 bases at J, with 14 bases between the two ends. The CDR3 nucleotides read TGTGCCAGCAGCTTAGGCACGGGGGTAGCATACGAGCAGTACTTC. Protein product: CASSLGTGVAYEQYF.

The V gene is TRBV5-1, the J gene TRBJ1-1; no definite D call. Germline values: CDR1 SGHRS, CDR2 YFSETQ. This CDR3 region has 15 residues. V gave up 0 bases and J gave up 0 bases, with 9 bases separating them. CDR3 region: CASSLVAVMNTEAFF. CDR3 sequence (DNA): TGCGCCAGCAGCTTGGTAGCGGTCATGAACACTGAAGCTTTCTTT.

The chain recombines TRBV9 with TRBJ2-5, with TRBD2 matching over 9 bases. J lost 0 bases, V lost 4 bases, and 13 bases had no gene match. CDR1 and CDR2 from the germline V gene are SGDLS and YYNGEE. This CDR3 region has 18 residues. The CDR3 spells CASSSRGAGGWYQETQYF. In DNA, the CDR3 is TGTGCCAGCAGCTCCCGGGGAGCGGGGGGCTGGTACCAAGAGACCCAGTACTTC.

The CDR3: CASSPTGTGNYGYTF. The CDR3 bases are TGTGCCAGCAGCCCGACCGGGACAGGGAACTATGGCTACACCTTC. This sequence joins TRBV7-9 and TRBJ1-2; TRBD1 agrees at 9 bases. CDR1 and CDR2 from the germline V gene are SEHNR and FQNEAQ (reference sequence). The junction had 6 bases not matched to a gene; V was cut back by 5 bases and J by 2 bases. The CDR3 is made up of 15 amino acids.

The chain recombines TRBV5-6 with TRBJ1-5; 7 positions agree with TRBD1. V lost 1 base, J lost 3 bases, and 4 bases stayed unmatched. The germline V gene has CDR1 SGHDT and CDR2 YYEEEE. This CDR3 is 15 amino acids long. CDR3 loop: CASSLRGLNNQPQHF. CDR3 sequence (DNA): TGTGCCAGCAGCTTGAGGGGGCTGAACAATCAGCCCCAGCATTTT.

The gene calls are TRBV9 and TRBJ2-3, with 8 bases identical to TRBD1. The CDR3 spans 14 residues. The germline V gene has CDR1 SGDLS and CDR2 YYNGEE. J was trimmed by 4 bases and V by 1 base; bases with no gene match: 2. CDR3 in DNA: TGTGCCAGCAGCGTAACAGGGGGATCAGATACGCAGTATTTT. This sequence encodes CASSVTGGSDTQYF.

The J gene is TRBJ1-3, the V gene TRBV15; 8 bases agree with TRBD1. The V segment lost 6 bases and the J segment 2 bases; nucleotides outside the gene matches: 9. Germline CDR1 is LNHNV and CDR2 is YYDKDF (reference sequence). The CDR3 has 16 residues. The CDR3: CATRTTKQGAGNTIYF. DNA for the CDR3: TGTGCCACCAGAACCACGAAACAGGGGGCTGGAAACACCATATATTTT.